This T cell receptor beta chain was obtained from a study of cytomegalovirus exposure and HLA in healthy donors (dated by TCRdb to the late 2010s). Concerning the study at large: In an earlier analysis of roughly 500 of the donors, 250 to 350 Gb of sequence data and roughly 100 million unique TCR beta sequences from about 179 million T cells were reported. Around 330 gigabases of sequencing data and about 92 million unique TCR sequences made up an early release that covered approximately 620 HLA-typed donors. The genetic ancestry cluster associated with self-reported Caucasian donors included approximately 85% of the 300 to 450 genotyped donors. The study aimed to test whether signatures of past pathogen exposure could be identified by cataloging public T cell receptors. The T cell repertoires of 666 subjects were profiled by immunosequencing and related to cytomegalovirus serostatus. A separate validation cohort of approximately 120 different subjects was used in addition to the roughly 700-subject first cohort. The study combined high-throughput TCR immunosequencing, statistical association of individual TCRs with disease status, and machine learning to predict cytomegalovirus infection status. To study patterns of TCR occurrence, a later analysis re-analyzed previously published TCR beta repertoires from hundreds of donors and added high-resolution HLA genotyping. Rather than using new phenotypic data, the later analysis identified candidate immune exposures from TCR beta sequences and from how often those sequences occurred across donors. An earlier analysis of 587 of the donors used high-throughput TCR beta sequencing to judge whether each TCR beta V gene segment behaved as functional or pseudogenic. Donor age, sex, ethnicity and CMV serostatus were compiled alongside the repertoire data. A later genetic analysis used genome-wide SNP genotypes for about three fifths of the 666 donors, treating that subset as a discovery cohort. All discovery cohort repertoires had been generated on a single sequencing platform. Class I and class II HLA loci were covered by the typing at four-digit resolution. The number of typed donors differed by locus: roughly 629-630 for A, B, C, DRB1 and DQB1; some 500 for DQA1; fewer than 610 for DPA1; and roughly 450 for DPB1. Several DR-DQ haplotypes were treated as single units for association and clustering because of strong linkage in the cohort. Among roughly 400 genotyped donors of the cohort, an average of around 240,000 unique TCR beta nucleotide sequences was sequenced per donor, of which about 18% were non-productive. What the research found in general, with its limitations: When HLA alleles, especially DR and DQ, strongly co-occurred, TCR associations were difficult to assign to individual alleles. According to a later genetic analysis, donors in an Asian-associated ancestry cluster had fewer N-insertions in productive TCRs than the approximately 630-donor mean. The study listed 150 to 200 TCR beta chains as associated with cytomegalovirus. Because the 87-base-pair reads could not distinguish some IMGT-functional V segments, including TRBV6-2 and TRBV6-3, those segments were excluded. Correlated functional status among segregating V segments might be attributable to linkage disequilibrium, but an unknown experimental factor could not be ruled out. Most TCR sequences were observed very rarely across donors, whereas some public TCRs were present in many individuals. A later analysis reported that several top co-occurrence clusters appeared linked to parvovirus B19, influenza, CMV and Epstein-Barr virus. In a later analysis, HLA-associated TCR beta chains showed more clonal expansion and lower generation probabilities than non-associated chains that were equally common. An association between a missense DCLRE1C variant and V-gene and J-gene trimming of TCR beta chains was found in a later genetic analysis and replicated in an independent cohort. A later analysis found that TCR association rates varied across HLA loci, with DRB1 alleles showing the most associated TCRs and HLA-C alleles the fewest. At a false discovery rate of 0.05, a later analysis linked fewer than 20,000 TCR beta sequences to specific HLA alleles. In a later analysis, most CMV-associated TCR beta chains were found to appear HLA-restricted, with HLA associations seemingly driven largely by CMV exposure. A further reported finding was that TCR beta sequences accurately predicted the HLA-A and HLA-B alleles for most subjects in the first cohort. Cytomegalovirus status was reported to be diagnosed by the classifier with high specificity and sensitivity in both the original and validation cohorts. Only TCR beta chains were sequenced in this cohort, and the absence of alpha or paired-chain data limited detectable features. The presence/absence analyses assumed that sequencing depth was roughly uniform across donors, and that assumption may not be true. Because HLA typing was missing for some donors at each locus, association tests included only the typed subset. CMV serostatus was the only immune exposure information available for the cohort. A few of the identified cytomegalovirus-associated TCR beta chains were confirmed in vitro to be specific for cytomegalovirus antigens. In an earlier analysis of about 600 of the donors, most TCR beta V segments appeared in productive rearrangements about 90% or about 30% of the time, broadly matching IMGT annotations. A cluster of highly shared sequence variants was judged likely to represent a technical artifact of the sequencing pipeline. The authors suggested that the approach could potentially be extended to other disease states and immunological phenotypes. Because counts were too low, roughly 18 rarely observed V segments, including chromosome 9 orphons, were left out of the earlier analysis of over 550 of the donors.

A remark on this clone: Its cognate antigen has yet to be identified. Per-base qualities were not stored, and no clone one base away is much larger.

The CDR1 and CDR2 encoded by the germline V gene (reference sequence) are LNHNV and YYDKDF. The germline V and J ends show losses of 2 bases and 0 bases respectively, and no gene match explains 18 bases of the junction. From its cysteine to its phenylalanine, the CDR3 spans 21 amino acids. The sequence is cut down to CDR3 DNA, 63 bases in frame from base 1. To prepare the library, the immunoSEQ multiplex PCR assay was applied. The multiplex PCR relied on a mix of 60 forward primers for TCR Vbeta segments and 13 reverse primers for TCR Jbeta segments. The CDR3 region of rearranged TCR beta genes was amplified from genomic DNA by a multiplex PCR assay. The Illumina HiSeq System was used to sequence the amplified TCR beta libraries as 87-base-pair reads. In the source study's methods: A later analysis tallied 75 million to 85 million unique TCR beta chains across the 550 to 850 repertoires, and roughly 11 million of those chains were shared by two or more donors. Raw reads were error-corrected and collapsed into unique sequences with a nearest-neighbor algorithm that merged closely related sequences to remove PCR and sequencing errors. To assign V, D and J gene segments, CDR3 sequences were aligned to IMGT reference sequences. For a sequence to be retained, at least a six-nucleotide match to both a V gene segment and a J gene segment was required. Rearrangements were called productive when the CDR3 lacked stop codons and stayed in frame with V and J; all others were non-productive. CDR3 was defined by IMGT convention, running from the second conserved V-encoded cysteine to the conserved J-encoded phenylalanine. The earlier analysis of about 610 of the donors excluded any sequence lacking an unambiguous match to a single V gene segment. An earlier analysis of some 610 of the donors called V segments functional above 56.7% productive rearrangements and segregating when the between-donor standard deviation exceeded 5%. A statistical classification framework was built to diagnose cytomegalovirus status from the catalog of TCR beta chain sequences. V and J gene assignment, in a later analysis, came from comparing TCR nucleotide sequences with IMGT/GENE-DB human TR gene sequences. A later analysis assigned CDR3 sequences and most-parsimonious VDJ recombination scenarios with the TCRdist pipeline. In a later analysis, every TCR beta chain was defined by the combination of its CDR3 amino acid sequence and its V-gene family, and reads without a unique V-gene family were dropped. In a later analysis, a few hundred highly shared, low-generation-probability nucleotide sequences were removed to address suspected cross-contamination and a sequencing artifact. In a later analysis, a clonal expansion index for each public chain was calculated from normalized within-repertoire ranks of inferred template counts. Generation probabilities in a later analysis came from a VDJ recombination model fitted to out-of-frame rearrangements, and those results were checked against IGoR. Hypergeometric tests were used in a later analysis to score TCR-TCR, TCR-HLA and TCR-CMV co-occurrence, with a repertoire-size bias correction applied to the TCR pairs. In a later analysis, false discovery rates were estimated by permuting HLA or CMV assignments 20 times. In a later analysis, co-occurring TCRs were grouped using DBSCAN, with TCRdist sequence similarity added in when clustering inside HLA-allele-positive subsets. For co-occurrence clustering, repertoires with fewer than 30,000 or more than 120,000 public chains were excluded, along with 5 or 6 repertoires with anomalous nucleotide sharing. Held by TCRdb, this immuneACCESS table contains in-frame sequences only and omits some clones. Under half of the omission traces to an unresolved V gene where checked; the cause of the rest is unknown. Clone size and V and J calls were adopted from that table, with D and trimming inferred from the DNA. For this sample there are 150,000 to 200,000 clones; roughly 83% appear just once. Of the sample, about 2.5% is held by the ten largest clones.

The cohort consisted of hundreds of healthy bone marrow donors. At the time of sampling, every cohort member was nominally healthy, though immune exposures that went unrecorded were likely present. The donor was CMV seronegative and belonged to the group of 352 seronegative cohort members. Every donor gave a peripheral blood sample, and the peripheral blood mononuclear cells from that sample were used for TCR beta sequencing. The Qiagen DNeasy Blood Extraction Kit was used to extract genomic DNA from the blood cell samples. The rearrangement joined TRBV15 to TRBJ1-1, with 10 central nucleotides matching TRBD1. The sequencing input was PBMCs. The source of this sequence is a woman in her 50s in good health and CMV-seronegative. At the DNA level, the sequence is TGTGCCACCAGCAGACATATGGACAGGGGGAGGGGATCCGACATGAACACTGAAGCTTTCTTT. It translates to CATSRHMDRGRGSDMNTEAFF.